Following are 20 T cell receptor beta chains from one sample sequenced in a study of blood T cell repertoires in COVID-19. Produced via immunoSEQ multiplex PCR; TCRdb's table is partial and in-frame only. The sample records under 70,000 clones, 88% being singletons. The specimen was peripheral blood. These receptors were taken from a woman in her sixties or seventies with COVID-19, enrolled during active disease.

The chain is built from TRBV5-4 and TRBJ1-1; 7 bases map to TRBD1. V lost 4 bases to trimming and J lost 6 bases; unmatched junction nucleotides: 3. Germline V gene data show CDR1 as SGHNT and CDR2 as YYREEE (reference sequence). The CDR3 sequence is 12 residues long. CDR3 sequence (DNA): TGTGCCAGCAGCATAGGACAGGCTGAAGCTTTCTTT. It codes for CASSIGQAEAFF.

This chain uses TRBV6-6 with TRBJ1-2; 9 positions agree with TRBD1. The CDR3 length is 16 residues. Germline CDR1 reads MNHNY; CDR2 reads SVGAGI (reference sequence). V trimming: 2 bases; J trimming: 4 bases; junction bases outside the gene matches: 8. The CDR3 coding sequence is TGTGCCAGCAGTTACCGGCTCGACAGGGGGGCCTATGGCTACACCTTC. This codes for CASSYRLDRGAYGYTF.

This clone was seen only once. The chain links TRBV7-9 to TRBJ1-6; 10 nucleotides line up with TRBD1. Germline V gene data show CDR1 as SEHNR and CDR2 as FQNEAQ (reference sequence). This CDR3 has 15 amino acids. V shed 2 bases, J shed 9 bases, and the junction held 4 bases outside the gene matches. The CDR3 DNA follows: TGTGCCAGCAGCTTATTCGGGACAGGGGTTTCACCCCTCCACTTT. Translating gives CASSLFGTGVSPLHF.

The gene calls are TRBV5-1 and TRBJ2-1; 7 bases are shared with TRBD2. The V gene end was trimmed by 4 bases and the J gene end by 15 bases; junction bases not matched to a gene: 19. The length of the CDR3 is 15 residues. Germline V gene lookup returns CDR1 SGHRS and CDR2 YFSETQ. This CDR3 reads CASSHSGKGLPQPFF. The CDR3 bases are TGCGCCAGCAGCCACAGCGGGAAGGGACTCCCCCAGCCGTTCTTC.

This sequence joins TRBV5-1 and TRBJ2-1, with 10 bases lining up with TRBD2. The CDR3 consists of 15 residues. CDR1 is SGHRS and CDR2 is YFSETQ in the germline V gene. V was pared by 1 base and J by 8 bases, with 6 bases of the junction left unmatched. As DNA, the CDR3 is TGCGCCAGCAGCTTGCTAGCGGGAGTCGTAGATGAGCAGTTCTTC. Translation: CASSLLAGVVDEQFF.

J is TRBJ2-7 and V is TRBV6-6; D not resolved. CDR3 length: 12 amino acids. Trimming removed 5 bases from V and 6 bases from J, with 11 bases in between. CDR1 MNHNY and CDR2 SVGAGI come from the germline V gene (reference sequence). CDR3 DNA sequence: TGTGCCAGCAGTCCTTCTAGATTCGAGCAGTACTTC. Translated, it gives CASSPSRFEQYF.

As DNA, the CDR3 is TGTGCCAGCAGCTTAGCGGGGCCGGTGGGGACCTTC. It translates to CASSLAGPVGTF. The gene calls are TRBV7-9 and TRBJ1-2; a weak D match, TRBD1 (5 bases). The germline gives CDR1 SEHNR, CDR2 FQNEAQ (reference sequence). CDR3 length: 12 amino acids. The V and J ends lost 0 bases and 14 bases respectively, with 13 bases between them.

CDR3 in amino acids: CASSLVLGGTYEQYF. DNA of the CDR3: TGTGCCAGCAGCTTAGTTTTAGGGGGAACCTACGAGCAGTACTTC. V is TRBV11-3 and J is TRBJ2-7, with a weak D call TRBD1 (6 bases). V was clipped by 1 base and J by 2 bases, with 12 bases between them. Germline V gene sequence: CDR1 SGHNT, CDR2 YENEEA. The CDR3 runs to 15 residues.

The chain links TRBV6-5 to TRBJ2-7, with a tentative D call TRBD1 (6 bases). The CDR3 extends over 15 amino acids. V lost 0 bases to trimming and J lost 0 bases, with 9 bases between them. The germline CDR1 and CDR2 sequences are MNHEY and SVGAGI. CDR3 residues: CASSYSGTSSYEQYF. The CDR3 region has the DNA TGTGCCAGCAGTTACTCAGGGACATCCTCCTACGAGCAGTACTTC.

This clone was counted only a few times. This chain connects TRBV6-2 or TRBV6-3 to TRBJ1-1; 7 bases are shared with TRBD1. Germline CDR1 and CDR2: MNHEY and SVGEGT. The CDR3 extends over 15 amino acids. V was clipped by 4 bases and J by 0 bases; unmatched bases: 5. As DNA, the CDR3 is TGTGCCAGCAGTTCCGCACAGGGGATGAACACTGAAGCTTTCTTT. This sequence encodes CASSSAQGMNTEAFF.

The rearrangement uses TRBV3-1 (or the pseudogene TRBV3-2) and TRBJ1-2, with a weak D call TRBD1 (6 bases). CDR1 LGHDT and CDR2 YNNKEL come from the germline V gene (reference sequence). This CDR3 comprises 17 residues. Trimming left V 0 bases short and J 7 bases short, with 21 bases between. The CDR3 nucleotides read TGTGCCAGCAGCCAAGATCTTGGCGGGGGCGCCTATGCTGGCTACACCTTC. It is translated as CASSQDLGGGAYAGYTF.

CDR3 residues: CASSSVSGTTYNEQFF. The CDR3 bases are TGTGCCAGCAGCTCCGTTAGCGGGACAACCTACAATGAGCAGTTCTTC. The chain recombines TRBV7-2 with TRBJ2-1; 8 bases match TRBD2. This CDR3 is 16 amino acids long. The V gene's germline CDR1 is SGHTA and CDR2 FQGNSA. The ends lost 4 bases at V and 2 bases at J; junction bases unmatched: 7.

This clone came up a few times. The chain has TRBV5-1 and TRBJ2-7; the match to TRBD2 covers 10 bases. V was pared by 4 bases and J by 5 bases, with 9 bases of the junction left unmatched. Germline assignment: CDR1 SGHRS and CDR2 YFSETQ. CDR3 size: 15 residues. In DNA form, the CDR3 reads TGCGCCAGCAGCCGGTCGGGACTAGCGTTGAACGAGCAGTACTTC. Residues: CASSRSGLALNEQYF.

V is TRBV3-1 (or the pseudogene TRBV3-2) and J is TRBJ2-2; TRBD2 matches at 12 bases. Germline V gene data show CDR1 as LGHDT and CDR2 as YNNKEL (reference sequence). The CDR3 has 16 residues. The trim removed 4 bases at V and 6 bases at J, leaving 6 bases unmatched. CDR3 sequence (DNA): TGTGCCAGCAGCCTCTCTAGCGGGGGGGAGGCCGGGGAGCTGTTTTTT. As protein: CASSLSSGGEAGELFF.

This chain uses TRBV9 with TRBJ1-6; TRBD1 might be the D (5 bases). Looked up from germline, CDR1 is SGDLS and CDR2 is YYNGEE. The CDR3 runs 16 residues. V was trimmed by 3 bases and J by 4 bases, leaving 14 bases between them. The CDR3: CASSAEKGIYNSPLHF. The DNA of the CDR3 is TGTGCCAGCAGCGCAGAGAAGGGGATTTATAATTCACCCCTCCACTTT. Combining the CDR3 with reference TRBV9 and TRBJ1-6 gives the whole variable domain DSGVTQTPKHLITATGQRVTLRCSPRSGDLSVYWYQQSLDQGLQFLIQYYNGEERAKGNILERFSAQQFPDLHSELNLSSLELGDSALYFCASSAEKGIYNSPLHFGNGTRLTVT.

V and J are TRBV27 and TRBJ2-3; D uncertain. The CDR3 is 13 amino acids. V was trimmed by 2 bases and J by 2 bases, leaving 5 bases between them. CDR1 MNHEY and CDR2 SMNVEV come from the germline V gene (reference sequence). The CDR3 is CASSLVNTDTQYF. The DNA of the CDR3 is TGTGCCAGCAGTTTAGTCAACACAGATACGCAGTATTTT.

The V gene is TRBV7-9, the J gene TRBJ2-3; possibly TRBD2 for D (5 bases). The CDR3 runs 14 residues. V dropped 5 bases and J dropped 5 bases, with 14 bases sitting between them. The germline gives CDR1 SEHNR, CDR2 FQNEAQ (reference sequence). DNA of the CDR3: TGTGCCAGCAGCCCCCAGTCGGGGAAAGATACGCAGTATTTT. This gives the protein CASSPQSGKDTQYF.

The chain combines TRBV27 with TRBJ1-4; D not resolved. Trimming cost V 6 bases and J 6 bases, with 11 bases left between them. This CDR3 is 13 amino acids long. Germline V gene sequence: CDR1 MNHEY, CDR2 SMNVEV (reference sequence). The CDR3 bases are TGTGCCAGCAGCAACGGGATCGATGAAAAACTGTTTTTT. Protein: CASSNGIDEKLFF. Drawing the rest from reference TRBV27 and TRBJ1-4, the complete variable domain is EAQVTQNPRYLITVTGKKLTVTCSQNMNHEYMSWYRQDPGLGLRQIYYSMNVEVTDKGDVPEGYKVSRKEKRNFPLILESPSPNQTSLYFCASSNGIDEKLFFGSGTQLSVL.

In its sample, this clone was seen a few times. The chain recombines TRBV5-4 with TRBJ2-3, with a possible D match to TRBD2 (5 bases). The CDR3 runs 16 residues. CDR1 and CDR2 (germline): SGHNT, YYREEE (reference sequence). The ends were cut back, 0 bases at V and 0 bases at J, with 11 bases in the middle. The CDR3 sequence: CASSLARELSTDTQYF. CDR3 in DNA: TGTGCCAGCAGCTTGGCTCGGGAACTGAGCACAGATACGCAGTATTTT.

J is TRBJ2-1 and V is TRBV28, with TRBD1 matching 10 bases. Looked up from germline, CDR1 is MDHEN and CDR2 is SYDVKM. After removal of 5 bases from V and 2 bases from J, the junction contained 3 bases not matched to a gene. CDR3 length: 15 residues. CDR3 sequence: CASSIDRGPYNEQFF. In DNA form, the CDR3 reads TGTGCCAGCAGTATAGACAGGGGGCCCTACAATGAGCAGTTCTTC.